This T cell receptor beta chain was identified in a study of identical twins. This clonotype was counted many times. Its target is unknown. Study results and caveats: Out-of-frame beta chain sequences displayed weaker excess sharing between twins.

It was template switching that added a universal primer site, and there were unique molecular identifiers on the cDNA. TCRdb analysed the 5' RACE reads with MiXCR anew, one entry per CDR3 protein. The sample has around 250,000 distinct CDR3 sequences, over 5% seen once. These data were likewise used in another study, on T cells expressing NK-cell markers. That work contributes: Repertoires of TCR beta were obtained from T cells sorted as CD3+CD56+NKG2C+, CD3+CD56+NKG2C- and CD3+CD56-NKG2C+. Whether expanded NKG2C-expressing T cell clones recognize HCMV is unknown.

The receptor's source is a woman aged 18-30 years in good health. Sample: CD8+ T cells sorted from blood.

The CDR3, as DNA: TGTGCCAGCAGCTCTCTTGGACTAGCGGGATTGGAGACCCAGTACTTC. Protein: CASSSLGLAGLETQYF. The chain has TRBV5-6 and TRBJ2-5, with 12 bases identical to TRBD2. The V segment lost 3 bases and the J segment 5 bases; nucleotides outside the gene matches: 8. Germline CDR1 and CDR2: SGHDT and YYEEEE. There are 16 residues in the CDR3.